A single sample is the source of the 3 T cell receptor beta chains below, sequenced in a study of identical twins. TCRdb recomputed calls from the 5' RACE reads with MiXCR, one row per CDR3 protein. The sample lists 1.5 million to 2 million distinct CDR3 sequences, around 33% occurring once. Sample: cord blood. Receptors originate from a newborn girl in good health.

The rearrangement joins TRBV9 to TRBJ2-2; D call uncertain. CDR1 and CDR2 (germline): SGDLS, YYNGEE. The CDR3 extends over 14 amino acids. V was trimmed by 0 bases and J by 4 bases, leaving 7 bases between them. The CDR3 here is CASSVAVGTGELFF. The CDR3 DNA reads as TGTGCCAGCAGCGTAGCGGTCGGCACCGGGGAGCTGTTTTTT. Using reference TRBV9 and TRBJ2-2 for the parts outside the CDR3, the full variable domain is DSGVTQTPKHLITATGQRVTLRCSPRSGDLSVYWYQQSLDQGLQFLIQYYNGEERAKGNILERFSAQQFPDLHSELNLSSLELGDSALYFCASSVAVGTGELFFGEGSRLTVL.

This clonotype appeared many times. This sequence joins TRBV5-1 and TRBJ1-2; no clear D gene. The CDR3 sequence is 13 residues long. Trimming shortened V by 5 bases and J by 2 bases, and 10 bases separated the two germline ends. Germline CDR1 SGHRS, CDR2 YFSETQ. The CDR3 DNA is TGCGCCAGCAGTAAGAACTTCAACTATGGCTACACCTTC. This encodes CASSKNFNYGYTF.

The genes are TRBV12-3 or TRBV12-4 and TRBJ2-2; D may be TRBD2 (7 bases). CDR3 size: 15 residues. V was clipped by 3 bases and J by 6 bases, with 14 bases between them. The CDR3 DNA sequence: TGTGCCAGCAGTTTTGGGGGGGGGCGAGCCGGGGAGCTGTTTTTT. Translated, it gives CASSFGGGRAGELFF.